This is a list of T cell receptor beta chains from one sample in a study of neurological immune-mediated disorders. MiXCR, applied by TCRdb to the 5' RACE reads, yields one record per CDR3 protein. There are about 81,000 distinct CDR3 sequences in the sample; roughly 4.5% occur only once, and 5% to 6% lies in the top ten. The specimen sequenced was PBMCs. Receptors originate from a woman aged 60-75 years with multiple sclerosis. The CDR3 runs from the conserved cysteine through the conserved F or W. The D gene is left open where the match is weak. Clone size is shown for a subset of rows, as once, few, many or a class of expanded clone.

many	TRBV20-1	TRBJ1-2	.	TGCAGTGCTAGTACATTGCAGTATGGCTACACCTTC	CSASTLQYGYTF
few	TRBV24-1	TRBJ1-1	.	TGTGCCACCAGTGCGATAACTGAGTCGGACACTGAAGCTTTCTTT	CATSAITESDTEAFF
many	TRBV2	TRBJ2-7	.	TGTGCCAGCACCCCGACATGGGCCTACGAGCAGTACTTC	CASTPTWAYEQYF
many	TRBV5-1	TRBJ2-2	.	TGCGCCAGCAGCTTGGGGACACCGAACACCGGGGAGCTGTTTTTT	CASSLGTPNTGELFF
many	TRBV20-1	TRBJ1-5	.	TGCAGTGCGCGGGGCCCAAGTCAGCCCCAGCATTTT	CSARGPSQPQHF
many	TRBV24-1	TRBJ2-1	TRBD1	TGTGCCACCAGTCGGGACAGTTACAATGAGCAGTTCTTC	CATSRDSYNEQFF
.	TRBV19	TRBJ2-3	.	TGTGCCAGTAGTGGCAACAGGGTCGATACGCAGTATTTT	CASSGNRVDTQYF
many	TRBV7-2	TRBJ2-2	TRBD1	TGTGCCAGCAGCTTGGGACAGGGGGCCGGGACCGGGGAGCTGTTTTTT	CASSLGQGAGTGELFF
many	TRBV3-1	TRBJ1-1	.	TGTGCCAGCAGCCAAGCATCGGGGAACACTGAAGCTTTCTTT	CASSQASGNTEAFF
many	TRBV7-9	TRBJ2-7	.	TGTGCCAGCAGCTTAGATAAGAATCGCGAGCAGTACTTC	CASSLDKNREQYF
many	TRBV5-1	TRBJ2-2	TRBD1	TGCGCCAGCACCACAGGGGGCAGGAACACCGGGGAGCTGTTTTTT	CASTTGGRNTGELFF
many	TRBV7-6	TRBJ2-7	.	TGTGCCAGCAGCTTAGGTACTACCGCCTCCTACGAGCAGTACTTC	CASSLGTTASYEQYF
many	TRBV5-1	TRBJ2-1	.	TGCGCCAGCATGACAGGACATTCCTACAATGAGCAGTTCTTC	CASMTGHSYNEQFF
.	TRBV12-3/TRBV12-4	TRBJ1-3	.	TGTGCCAGCGCATATAACTCTGGAAACACCATATATTTT	CASAYNSGNTIYF
many	TRBV5-1	TRBJ2-7	.	TGCGCCAGCAGCCCAAGGGAGGCGCTGCGGGGCGAGCAGTACTTC	CASSPREALRGEQYF
many	TRBV4-1	TRBJ2-4	.	TGCGCCAGCAGCCAAGACAGTTCCTTCGAAAACATTCAGTACTTC	CASSQDSSFENIQYF
many	TRBV29-1	TRBJ2-2	.	TGCAGCGTTGTAAGAGGGGCGACGACCGGGGAGCTGTTTTTT	CSVVRGATTGELFF
many	TRBV7-2	TRBJ1-2	TRBD1	TGTGCCAGCAGCTTAGGCGGGACAGGGGACTCTATTCGTGGCTACACCTTC	CASSLGGTGDSIRGYTF
once	TRBV20-1	TRBJ1-1	.	TGCAGTGCTAGAAGGGCCTCTGAAGCTTTCTTT	CSARRASEAFF
.	TRBV6-1	TRBJ1-1	.	TGTGCCAGCAGTGGCCGTGGGGGGACTGAAGCTTTCTTT	CASSGRGGTEAFF
many	TRBV5-5	TRBJ1-2	.	TGTGCCAGCAGCTTGGGTGTCGGAAACTATGGCTACACCTTC	CASSLGVGNYGYTF
many	TRBV5-1	TRBJ1-5	.	TGCGCCAGCAGGGTGGATGTAGGGGGCAATCAGCCCCAGCATTTT	CASRVDVGGNQPQHF
many	TRBV20-1	TRBJ2-3	.	TGCAGTGCTAGAGATCTGGGGTCGGGCCGAGCTTCGGGGCCAAGCACAGATACGCAGTATTTT	CSARDLGSGRASGPSTDTQYF
many	TRBV7-6	TRBJ2-1	.	TGTGCCAGCAGCTTAGATGGAAACGGGAATGAGCAGTTCTTC	CASSLDGNGNEQFF
many	TRBV5-1	TRBJ2-1	.	TGCGCCAGCAGCTTGGTGGGGGCGGGATACAATGAGCAGTTCTTC	CASSLVGAGYNEQFF
many	TRBV20-1	TRBJ2-3	TRBD2	TGCAGTGCTAGTCCGGGACTAGCGGGGGAAGATACGCAGTATTTT	CSASPGLAGEDTQYF
many	TRBV7-8	TRBJ2-3	TRBD2	TGTGCCAGCAGCTTCAGGCGGGGGAAGACAGATACGCAGTATTTT	CASSFRRGKTDTQYF
many	TRBV7-7	TRBJ2-2	TRBD1	TGTGCTAGCAGTCGACAGGGGGTCACCGGGGAGCTGTTTTTT	CASSRQGVTGELFF
many	TRBV20-1	TRBJ1-1	TRBD1	TGCAGTGCTAGAGGACAGGGGGCAGATACTGAAGCTTTCTTT	CSARGQGADTEAFF
many	TRBV10-2	TRBJ1-4	.	TGCGCCAGCAGTGAGAGAGGGTTCACTAATGAAAAACTGTTTTTT	CASSERGFTNEKLFF
many	TRBV11-2	TRBJ1-1	.	TGTGCCAGCAGCGCACAACGGGGGACGGACACTGAAGCTTTCTTT	CASSAQRGTDTEAFF
many	TRBV12-3/TRBV12-4	TRBJ2-1	TRBD1	TGTGCCAGCAGTCCCGGGACAGGTCGGGTCAATGAGCAGTTCTTC	CASSPGTGRVNEQFF
many	TRBV5-1	TRBJ2-5	.	TGCGCCAGCAGCTTGGCCACCCAAGAGACCCAGTACTTC	CASSLATQETQYF
many	TRBV12-3/TRBV12-4	TRBJ2-3	.	TGTGCCAGCAGCGACTTTGGACTCTCAGCAACAGATACGCAGTATTTT	CASSDFGLSATDTQYF
many	TRBV18	TRBJ2-2	.	TGTGCCAGCTCACCGCCGACTAGGACCGGGGAGCTGTTTTTT	CASSPPTRTGELFF
many	TRBV6-5	TRBJ1-1	.	TGTGCCAGCAGGACAGAGGGCCGAGGCACTGAAGCTTTCTTT	CASRTEGRGTEAFF